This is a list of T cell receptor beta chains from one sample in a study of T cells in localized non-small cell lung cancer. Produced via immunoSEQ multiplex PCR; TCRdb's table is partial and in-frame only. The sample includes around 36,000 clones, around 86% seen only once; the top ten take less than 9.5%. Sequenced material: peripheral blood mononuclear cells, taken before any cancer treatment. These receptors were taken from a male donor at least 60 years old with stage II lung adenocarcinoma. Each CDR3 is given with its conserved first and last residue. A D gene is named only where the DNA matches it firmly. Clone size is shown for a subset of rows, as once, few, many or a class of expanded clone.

CDR3 DNA: TGTGCCAGCTCACGGACAGGCAGCACTATGAACACTGAAGCTTTCTTT
CDR3 protein: CASSRTGSTMNTEAFF
J gene: TRBJ1-1
V gene: TRBV18
D gene: TRBD1
clone size: few

CDR3 DNA: TGTGCCAGCAGCTCCCAGGGGAACTCCTACGAGCAGTACTTC
CDR3 protein: CASSSQGNSYEQYF
J gene: TRBJ2-7
V gene: TRBV5-4
D gene: NA
clone size: NA

CDR3 DNA: TGTGCCAGCTCAAGAGGGGAGGTGGAGACCCAGTACTTC
CDR3 protein: CASSRGEVETQYF
J gene: TRBJ2-5
V gene: TRBV18
D gene: NA
clone size: NA

CDR3 DNA: TGTGCCGCCGGCAGTTACACTGAAGCTTTCTTT
CDR3 protein: CAAGSYTEAFF
J gene: TRBJ1-1
V gene: TRBV28
D gene: NA
clone size: NA

CDR3 DNA: TGTGCCAGCAGCTTTACCGGGACACTGAGCACAGATACGCAGTATTTT
CDR3 protein: CASSFTGTLSTDTQYF
J gene: TRBJ2-3
V gene: TRBV7-9
D gene: NA
clone size: NA

CDR3 DNA: TGTGCCAGTAGTGGGGGGCCGTATAATGGCTACACCTTC
CDR3 protein: CASSGGPYNGYTF
J gene: TRBJ1-2
V gene: TRBV19
D gene: NA
clone size: once

CDR3 DNA: TGTGCCAGCAGCTTAGGAGCGTATTCCTACGAGCAGTACTTC
CDR3 protein: CASSLGAYSYEQYF
J gene: TRBJ2-7
V gene: TRBV11-2
D gene: NA
clone size: NA

CDR3 DNA: TGTGCCAGAAGCAAAAAACTAGCACTAGCGGGACTTAGACCCGGTCCCCCCGGGGAGCTGTTTTTT
CDR3 protein: CARSKKLALAGLRPGPPGELFF
J gene: TRBJ2-2
V gene: TRBV7-5
D gene: NA
clone size: NA

CDR3 DNA: TGTGCCAGCAGCCAGGGACAGGGGTTTTACGAGCAGTACTTC
CDR3 protein: CASSQGQGFYEQYF
J gene: TRBJ2-7
V gene: TRBV11-2
D gene: TRBD1
clone size: NA

CDR3 DNA: TGCGCCAGCAGCCAAGTGTGGACAGGGGAATCTGAAGCTTTCTTT
CDR3 protein: CASSQVWTGESEAFF
J gene: TRBJ1-1
V gene: TRBV4-3
D gene: TRBD1
clone size: NA

CDR3 DNA: TGTGCCAGTAGGACGGGACAGGGTAAGGGTGGCTACACCTTC
CDR3 protein: CASRTGQGKGGYTF
J gene: TRBJ1-2
V gene: TRBV19
D gene: TRBD1
clone size: once

CDR3 DNA: TGTGCCAGCAGTAGACAGGGAAACGAGCAGTACTTC
CDR3 protein: CASSRQGNEQYF
J gene: TRBJ2-7
V gene: TRBV27
D gene: TRBD1
clone size: few

CDR3 DNA: TGTGCCAGCAGCTTAAGAACAGGCGCAGGATTGTCCTACAATGAGCAGTTCTTC
CDR3 protein: CASSLRTGAGLSYNEQFF
J gene: TRBJ2-1
V gene: TRBV5-5
D gene: NA
clone size: NA

CDR3 DNA: TGTGCCAGCAGCCGGCGGGGACAACAAGAGACCCAGTACTTC
CDR3 protein: CASSRRGQQETQYF
J gene: TRBJ2-5
V gene: TRBV11-1
D gene: NA
clone size: NA

CDR3 DNA: TGCGCCAGCAGCTTAGAAGGGCGTGAAAAACTGTTTTTT
CDR3 protein: CASSLEGREKLFF
J gene: TRBJ1-4
V gene: TRBV5-1
D gene: NA
clone size: NA

CDR3 DNA: TGTGCCAGCCGGCGGGAGGTGAGGAACGAGCAGTACTTC
CDR3 protein: CASRREVRNEQYF
J gene: TRBJ2-7
V gene: TRBV2
D gene: TRBD2
clone size: NA

CDR3 DNA: TGTGCCAGCAGGCAGGACAGGGGCAACGTCCTGACTTTC
CDR3 protein: CASRQDRGNVLTF
J gene: TRBJ2-6
V gene: TRBV21-1
D gene: NA
clone size: once

CDR3 DNA: TGTGCCAGCCGAACGGGAGGAGTCTACGAGCAGTACTTC
CDR3 protein: CASRTGGVYEQYF
J gene: TRBJ2-7
V gene: TRBV7-8
D gene: TRBD2
clone size: NA

CDR3 DNA: TGTGCCAGCAGCTTAGATGCCGGGGAGCTGTTTTTT
CDR3 protein: CASSLDAGELFF
J gene: TRBJ2-2
V gene: TRBV7-6
D gene: NA
clone size: NA